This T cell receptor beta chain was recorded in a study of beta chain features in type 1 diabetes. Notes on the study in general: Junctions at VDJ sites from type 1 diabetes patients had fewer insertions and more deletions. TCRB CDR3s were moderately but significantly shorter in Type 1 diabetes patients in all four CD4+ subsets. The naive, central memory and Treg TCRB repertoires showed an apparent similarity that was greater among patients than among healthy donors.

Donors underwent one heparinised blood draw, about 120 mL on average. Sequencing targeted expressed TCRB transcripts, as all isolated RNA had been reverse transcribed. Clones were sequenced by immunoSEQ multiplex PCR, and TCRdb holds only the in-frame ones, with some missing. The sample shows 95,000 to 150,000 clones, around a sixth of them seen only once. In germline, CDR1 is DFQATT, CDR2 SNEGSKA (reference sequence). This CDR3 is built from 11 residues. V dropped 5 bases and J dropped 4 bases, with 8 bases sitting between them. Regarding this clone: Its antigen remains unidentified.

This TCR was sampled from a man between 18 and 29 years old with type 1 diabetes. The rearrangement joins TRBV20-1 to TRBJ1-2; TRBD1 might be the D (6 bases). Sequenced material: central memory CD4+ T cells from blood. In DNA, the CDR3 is TGCAGTGCTCAAGGGGGCTATGGCTACACCTTC. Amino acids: CSAQGGYGYTF.